The sequence of this TCR beta chain was determined in a study of CD8+CD57+ T cells in acquired aplastic anemia. The wider study: The mean DNA yield obtained from sorted CD4+ and CD8+ cells came to about 3 ug. General study results and limits: Patients and controls were found to share more than 25 CD8+ CDR3 sequences.

Notes on this clonotype: The antigen remains unidentified.

Patients chosen for sequencing had shown CD8+CD57+ cell expansion by flow cytometry. Severe acquired aplastic anemia was present in every patient. CDR3 and TCR beta VDJ profiling relied on genomic DNA as the template. Via MiXCR, TCRdb re-called the reads, giving one row per CDR3 protein. This sample yields more than 95,000 distinct CDR3 sequences, of which nearly 40% are seen a single time; 2.6% belongs to the top ten. This receptor was obtained from a human donor with aplastic anemia. The sample was sorted CD4+, CD8+, or CD8+CD57+ T cells (not recorded which) from PBMCs.

CDR3 amino acids: CASRSEGNTEAFF. CDR3 nucleotide sequence: TGTGCCAGCAGGTCCGAGGGGAACACTGAAGCTTTCTTT. The V gene is TRBV2, the J gene TRBJ1-1; D remains ambiguous. The CDR3 length is 13 residues. In germline, CDR1 is SNHLY, CDR2 FYNNEI. The germline V and J ends were trimmed by 6 bases and 1 base, with 9 bases remaining between them. The whole variable domain, filled in from reference TRBV2 and TRBJ1-1, reads EPEVTQTPSHQVTQMGQEVILRCVPISNHLYFYWYRQILGQKVEFLVSFYNNEISEKSEIFDDQFSVERPDGSNFTLKIRSTKLEDSAMYFCASRSEGNTEAFFGQGTRLTVV.